Shown below are 32 T cell receptor beta chains from a single sample sequenced in a study of human T cells and chemical hapten exposure. TCRdb re-derived calls from the RACE reads in MiXCR, one entry per CDR3 protein. Among more than 95,000 distinct CDR3 sequences listed, roughly 27% were seen once. Regarding time point: patch test 3, about 24 weeks after DPC sensitization. Stated treatment: therapeutic diphenylcyclopropenone sensitization with weekly scalp DPC. The input for sequencing was whole blood, taken in connection with sensitization to the hapten diphenylcyclopropenone (DPC). All receptors derive from a man aged 40-49 years with alopecia areata. Some clones in this sample may be carry-over from other donors' samples.

The chain employs TRBV7-2 and TRBJ1-5, with a possible D match to TRBD1 (5 bases). This CDR3 comprises 15 residues. Trimming left V 2 bases short and J 2 bases short, with 10 bases between. CDR1 SGHTA and CDR2 FQGNSA come from the germline V gene. CDR3 DNA: TGTGCCAGCAGCTTAAAAGGAGGGGGCAATCAGCCCCAGCATTTT. The encoded protein is CASSLKGGGNQPQHF.

V and J are TRBV20-1 and TRBJ1-6, with unresolved D. CDR3 size: 15 residues. V lost 3 bases and J 6 bases, leaving 15 bases between the germline ends. CDR1 is DFQATT, CDR2 SNEGSKA, per germline (reference sequence). The CDR3 sequence: CSASRDRGSNSPLHF. The CDR3 DNA follows: TGCAGTGCTAGCCGAGATCGAGGTAGTAATTCACCCCTCCACTTT.

The CDR3 reads CASSLAVAGSYNEQFF. CDR3 DNA sequence: TGTGCCAGCAGCTTAGCGGTAGCGGGGTCCTACAATGAGCAGTTCTTC. The chain links TRBV7-9 to TRBJ2-1, with 8 nucleotides matching TRBD2. With 0 bases clipped from V and 1 base from J, the junction kept 2 bases outside the gene matches. The CDR3 sequence is 16 residues long. Germline loops: CDR1 SEHNR, CDR2 FQNEAQ (reference sequence).

The V and J genes are TRBV3-1 and TRBJ2-7; TRBD2 is a possible D gene (7 bases). In germline, CDR1 is LGHDT, CDR2 YNNKEL (reference sequence). This CDR3 has 15 residues. Between the trimmed V and J ends, which lost 4 bases and 5 bases, there was a span of 18 bases. CDR3 in DNA: TGTGCCAGCAGCCTTGCCCCCGGGGGGCGAAACGAGCAGTACTTC. It encodes CASSLAPGGRNEQYF.

The chain employs TRBV20-1 and TRBJ1-1, with D possibly matching TRBD1 (6 bases). Germline loops: CDR1 DFQATT, CDR2 SNEGSKA (reference sequence). The V gene lost 6 bases and the J gene lost 1 base, with 15 bases spanning the gap. This CDR3 is 14 amino acids long. The CDR3 nucleotides read TGCAGTGCCCGAGGGCTGGGGGCGAACACTGAAGCTTTCTTT. It is translated as CSARGLGANTEAFF.

This clonotype has just a few counts. The chain links TRBV20-1 to TRBJ1-1; no clear D. Germline V gives CDR1 DFQATT, CDR2 SNEGSKA (reference sequence). The V and J ends lost 3 bases and 2 bases respectively, with 13 bases between them. This CDR3 is 14 amino acids long. The CDR3 is CSASISGGNTEAFF. DNA for the CDR3: TGCAGTGCTAGTATTTCGGGAGGTAACACTGAAGCTTTCTTT.

V and J are TRBV6-2 or TRBV6-3 and TRBJ2-7; D could derive from TRBD1 or TRBD2 (5 bases each). CDR1 and CDR2 from the germline V gene are MNHEY and SVGEGT. V was cut by 7 bases and J by 2 bases, with 18 bases left in between. This CDR3 is built from 15 residues. CDR3 nucleotide sequence: TGTGCCAGCATTTCTCGGGACCCTAGGCCCTACGAGCAGTACTTC. This sequence encodes CASISRDPRPYEQYF.

The CDR3 DNA reads TGTGCCAGCAGCTTTACGAGCTCTGGGGCCAACGTCCTGACTTTC. Amino acid sequence: CASSFTSSGANVLTF. The gene calls are TRBV3-1 and TRBJ2-6; D call uncertain. The germline CDR1 and CDR2 sequences are LGHDT and YNNKEL (reference sequence). This CDR3 has 15 amino acids. V was shortened by 5 bases and J by 0 bases, with 8 bases between the two germline ends. The full variable domain, its missing parts supplied by reference TRBV3-1 and TRBJ2-6, is DTAVSQTPKYLVTQMGNDKSIKCEQNLGHDTMYWYKQDSKKFLKIMFSYNNKELIINETVPNRFSPKSPDKAHLNLHINSLELGDSAVYFCASSFTSSGANVLTFGAGSRLTVL.

The rearrangement links TRBV20-1 to TRBJ2-5; D tentatively fits TRBD1 or TRBD2 (5 bases each). Trimming removed 6 bases at V and 5 bases at J, with 7 bases between. Looked up from germline, CDR1 is DFQATT and CDR2 is SNEGSKA (reference sequence). The CDR3 is 10 amino acids. The chain's CDR3 is CSAGVETQYF. The CDR3 bases are TGCAGTGCGGGGGTGGAGACCCAGTACTTC.

This chain uses TRBV10-2 with TRBJ2-3; D is tentatively TRBD1 or TRBD2 (5 bases each). V dropped 2 bases and J dropped 2 bases, with 14 bases sitting between them. Germline CDR1 is WSHSY and CDR2 is SAAADI. This CDR3 is built from 16 residues. The CDR3 is CASSEGGLTFTDTQYF. In DNA, the CDR3 is TGCGCCAGCAGTGAGGGGGGTTTAACATTCACAGATACGCAGTATTTT.

There are a few counts of this clonotype. The gene calls are TRBV7-2 and TRBJ2-3, with D perhaps TRBD1 (6 bases). CDR3 size: 13 residues. CDR1 is SGHTA, CDR2 FQGNSA, per germline. Trimming cost V 3 bases and J 4 bases, with 8 bases left between them. The CDR3 region is CASSLDRSDTQYF. CDR3 coding DNA: TGTGCCAGCAGCTTGGACAGATCAGATACGCAGTATTTT.

V is TRBV6-5 and J is TRBJ2-7; 8 bases map to TRBD2. The CDR3 runs 15 residues. J was trimmed by 0 bases and V by 6 bases; bases with no gene match: 7. Germline V gene data show CDR1 as MNHEY and CDR2 as SVGAGI. The CDR3 region is CASSKTSGSSYEQYF. The CDR3 DNA reads as TGTGCCAGCAGCAAAACTAGCGGCAGCTCCTACGAGCAGTACTTC.

This clonotype was seen a few times. This chain connects TRBV27 to TRBJ1-5; D gene unclear. CDR1 is MNHEY and CDR2 is SMNVEV in the germline V gene (reference sequence). The CDR3 contains 15 residues. V was clipped by 5 bases and J by 0 bases, with 11 bases between them. DNA of the CDR3: TGTGCCAGCAGTCAAGGCGGGTATAGCAATCAGCCCCAGCATTTT. Translated: CASSQGGYSNQPQHF.

V is TRBV20-1 and J is TRBJ1-4; possibly TRBD1 for D (5 bases). This CDR3 is built from 16 residues. V gave up 3 bases and J gave up 7 bases, with 21 bases separating them. CDR1 DFQATT and CDR2 SNEGSKA come from the germline V gene (reference sequence). This chain's CDR3 is CSARDLRGITVEKLFF. The CDR3 region has the DNA TGCAGTGCTAGGGACCTAAGGGGAATAACGGTTGAAAAACTGTTTTTT.

V and J are TRBV6-6 and TRBJ2-7; TRBD2 agrees at 13 bases. This CDR3 spans 16 amino acids. The V gene end was trimmed by 4 bases and the J gene end by 4 bases; junction bases not matched to a gene: 7. The germline V gene encodes CDR1 MNHNY and CDR2 SVGAGI (reference sequence). CDR3 DNA sequence: TGTGCCAGCAGTTCAGGACTAGCGGGAGTTAAGTACGAGCAGTACTTC. This gives the protein CASSSGLAGVKYEQYF.

The chain uses TRBV12-3 or TRBV12-4 and TRBJ2-3; 9 bases map to TRBD1. The CDR3 runs 16 residues. Trimming cost V 7 bases and J 2 bases; bases outside gene matches: 10. For the CDR3, the DNA is TGTGCCAGCAAGCCCGGGACAGGGTTTCTCACAGATACGCAGTATTTT. Amino acids: CASKPGTGFLTDTQYF.

The chain couples TRBV20-1 to TRBJ1-6; tentative D call: TRBD1 (6 bases). Germline CDR1 is DFQATT and CDR2 is SNEGSKA (reference sequence). The CDR3 runs 15 residues. The CDR3 loop reads CRGEDSTSYNSPLHF. As DNA, the CDR3 is TGCAGGGGGGAGGACAGCACCTCCTATAATTCACCCCTCCACTTT.

The chain joins TRBV27 to TRBJ2-3; maybe TRBD2 (5 bases). Germline V gene data show CDR1 as MNHEY and CDR2 as SMNVEV (reference sequence). V shed 5 bases and J shed 9 bases, with 12 bases lying between them. This CDR3 is 12 amino acids long. CDR3 sequence (DNA): TGTGCCAGCAGTGCCACCCCGGGGACGCAGTATTTT. This encodes CASSATPGTQYF.

J is TRBJ1-5 and V is TRBV30, with D maybe TRBD1 (5 bases). The CDR3 length is 14 residues. The V and J ends lost 0 bases and 3 bases respectively, with 9 bases between them. Germline loops: CDR1 GTSNPN, CDR2 SVGIG (reference sequence). The CDR3 loop is CAWSVWGNNQPQHF. CDR3 sequence (DNA): TGTGCCTGGAGTGTTTGGGGGAACAATCAGCCCCAGCATTTT.

The table lists this clonotype with a few counts. The chain is built from TRBV5-1 and TRBJ2-3; either TRBD1 or TRBD2 may fit D (5 bases each). Germline CDR1 is SGHRS and CDR2 is YFSETQ. Trimming left V 5 bases short and J 6 bases short, with 16 bases between. This CDR3 has 14 amino acids. The CDR3 loop is CASRPGPAEDTQYF. In DNA, the CDR3 is TGCGCCAGCAGGCCGGGACCCGCGGAGGATACGCAGTATTTT. Variable domain in full (rest from reference TRBV5-1 and TRBJ2-3): KAGVTQTPRYLIKTRGQQVTLSCSPISGHRSVSWYQQTPGQGLQFLFEYFSETQRNKGNFPGRFSGRQFSNSRSEMNVSTLELGDSALYLCASRPGPAEDTQYFGPGTRLTVL.

This clonotype showed up just a few times. V gene TRBV3-1 combines with J gene TRBJ2-7; 7 bases map to TRBD2. Trimming removed 5 bases from V and 5 bases from J; junction bases left unmatched: 12. CDR1 LGHDT and CDR2 YNNKEL come from the germline V gene (reference sequence). The CDR3 loop spans 15 amino acids. The CDR3 loop is CASSSLAGAGNEQYF. CDR3 nucleotide sequence: TGTGCCAGCAGCTCTCTCGCGGGAGCTGGGAACGAGCAGTACTTC.

This clonotype was found a few times. This chain's CDR3 is CSVSNIDQPQHF. CDR3 sequence (DNA): TGCAGCGTTTCAAACATAGATCAGCCCCAGCATTTT. The rearrangement uses TRBV29-1 and TRBJ1-5, with no clear D. V was trimmed by 5 bases and J by 5 bases, leaving 10 bases between them. This CDR3 is 12 amino acids long. Germline assignment: CDR1 SQVTM and CDR2 ANQGSEA.

This clonotype came up many times. The chain couples TRBV20-1 to TRBJ1-6; D may be TRBD1 (5 bases). Germline V gene lookup returns CDR1 DFQATT and CDR2 SNEGSKA (reference sequence). The CDR3 has 13 amino acids. V was pared by 3 bases and J by 6 bases, with 9 bases between. The CDR3 here is CSARKGFNSPLHF. CDR3 sequence (DNA): TGCAGTGCTAGGAAGGGGTTTAATTCACCCCTCCACTTT.

This clonotype was recorded many times. The CDR3 sequence is CSASLPGQGFNEKLFF. The CDR3 nucleotides read TGCAGTGCTAGCCTACCCGGACAGGGCTTTAATGAAAAACTGTTTTTT. This rearrangement joins TRBV20-1 to TRBJ1-4; 8 bases line up with TRBD1. The J segment lost 4 bases and the V segment lost 3 bases, leaving 10 bases of the junction unmatched. CDR1 DFQATT and CDR2 SNEGSKA come from the germline V gene (reference sequence). This CDR3 comprises 16 residues.

This clonotype was counted only a few times. V gene TRBV6-1 combines with J gene TRBJ2-2; the D gene is possibly TRBD2 (6 bases). The CDR3 loop spans 15 amino acids. Trimming stripped 3 bases from V and 1 base from J, with 9 bases between. Germline lookup yields CDR1 MNHNS and CDR2 SASEGT. This CDR3 is CASSEGRRNTGELFF. The CDR3 nucleotides are TGTGCCAGCAGTGAGGGGAGGCGGAACACCGGGGAGCTGTTTTTT.

The V call is TRBV2, the J call TRBJ2-2; 11 bases match TRBD2. The CDR3 length is 14 residues. CDR1 is SNHLY and CDR2 is FYNNEI in the germline V gene. The V and J ends lost 5 bases and 5 bases, in that order; junction bases with no gene match: 1. CDR3 sequence reads: CASSLAGGTGELFF. The CDR3 DNA sequence: TGTGCCAGCAGTTTAGCGGGGGGGACCGGGGAGCTGTTTTTT.

This chain joins TRBV24-1 and TRBJ1-2, with D hard to call. This CDR3 spans 15 amino acids. Trimming removed 0 bases at V and 2 bases at J, with 9 bases between. Germline loops: CDR1 KGHDR, CDR2 SFDVKD. The CDR3 bases are TGTGCCACCAGTGATTTGCGGGAAGGCAACTATGGCTACACCTTC. It translates to CATSDLREGNYGYTF.

This clonotype has only a few counts. The V and J genes are TRBV10-2 and TRBJ2-7, with 8 bases identical to TRBD1. The germline CDR1 and CDR2 sequences are WSHSY and SAAADI. V lost 3 bases to trimming and J lost 5 bases; unmatched junction nucleotides: 15. The CDR3 covers 17 residues. The CDR3 nucleotides are TGCGCCAGCAGTGAAACCTCGACAGGGGCGGTTCCCGACGAGCAGTACTTC. It is translated as CASSETSTGAVPDEQYF.

This clonotype was counted between two and nine times. The J gene is TRBJ2-3, the V gene TRBV20-1, with 9 bases matching TRBD1. Germline CDR1 is DFQATT and CDR2 is SNEGSKA (reference sequence). Trimming took 5 bases from V and 3 from J; bases not matched to a gene: 15. The CDR3 extends over 17 amino acids. CDR3: CSAPRKDRGVRTDTQYF. The CDR3 region has the DNA TGCAGTGCTCCCCGGAAGGACAGGGGAGTAAGAACAGATACGCAGTATTTT.

The V and J genes are TRBV7-9 and TRBJ1-4, with D hard to call. The V end was cut by 2 bases, the J end by 0 bases, with 10 bases between. In germline, CDR1 is SEHNR, CDR2 FQNEAQ (reference sequence). This CDR3 contains 16 residues. The DNA of the CDR3 is TGTGCCAGCAGCTTAAGTCCCTCTGCAACTAATGAAAAACTGTTTTTT. Translation: CASSLSPSATNEKLFF.

The chain carries TRBV28 and TRBJ2-5; no clear D gene. CDR3 length equals 11 residues. CDR1 MDHEN and CDR2 SYDVKM come from the germline V gene. V lost 7 bases and J 2 bases, leaving 5 bases between the germline ends. The CDR3 DNA reads TGTGCCAGCACCCTTCAAGAGACCCAGTACTTC. This codes for CASTLQETQYF. The complete variable domain, with remaining parts taken from reference TRBV28 and TRBJ2-5, reads DVKVTQSSRYLVKRTGEKVFLECVQDMDHENMFWYRQDPGLGLRLIYFSYDVKMKEKGDIPEGYSVSREKKERFSLILESASTNQTSMYLCASTLQETQYFGPGTRLLVL.

This clonotype was detected a few times. This chain links TRBV15 with TRBJ1-3, with TRBD1 identical over 9 bases. Germline V lookup: CDR1 LNHNV, CDR2 YYDKDF (reference sequence). The V and J ends lost 0 bases and 3 bases, in that order; junction bases with no gene match: 6. The CDR3 has 17 residues. The DNA of the CDR3 is TGTGCCACCAGCAGAGATGGGACAGGGAAGAGTGGAAACACCATATATTTT. Its protein is CATSRDGTGKSGNTIYF.